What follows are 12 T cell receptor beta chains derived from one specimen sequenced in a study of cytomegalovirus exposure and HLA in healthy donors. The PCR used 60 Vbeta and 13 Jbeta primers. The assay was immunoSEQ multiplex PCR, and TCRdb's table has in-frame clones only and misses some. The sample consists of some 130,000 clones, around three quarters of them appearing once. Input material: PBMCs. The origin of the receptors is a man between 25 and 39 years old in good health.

CDR3: CATHGHLLSYEQYF. The DNA for the CDR3 is TGCGCCACCCACGGACACCTTCTCTCCTACGAGCAGTACTTC. The V call is TRBV10-1, the J call TRBJ2-7; D might be TRBD1 (5 bases). Per the germline V gene, CDR1 is WNHNN and CDR2 is SYGVQD (reference sequence). This CDR3 contains 14 residues. Trimming left V 10 bases short and J 0 bases short, with 16 bases between.

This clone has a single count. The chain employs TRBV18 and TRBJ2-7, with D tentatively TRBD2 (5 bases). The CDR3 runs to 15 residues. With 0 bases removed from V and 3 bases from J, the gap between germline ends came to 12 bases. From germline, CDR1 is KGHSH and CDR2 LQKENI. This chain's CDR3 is CASSPPGRTDYEQYF. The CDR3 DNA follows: TGTGCCAGCTCACCACCGGGGAGAACGGACTACGAGCAGTACTTC.

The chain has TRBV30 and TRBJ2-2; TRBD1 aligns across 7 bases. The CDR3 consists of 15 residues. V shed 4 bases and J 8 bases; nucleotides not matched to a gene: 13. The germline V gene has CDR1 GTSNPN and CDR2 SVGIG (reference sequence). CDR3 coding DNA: TGTGCCTGGACTCCTGCTACAGGGGAAGGTGGGGAGCTGTTTTTT. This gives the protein CAWTPATGEGGELFF.

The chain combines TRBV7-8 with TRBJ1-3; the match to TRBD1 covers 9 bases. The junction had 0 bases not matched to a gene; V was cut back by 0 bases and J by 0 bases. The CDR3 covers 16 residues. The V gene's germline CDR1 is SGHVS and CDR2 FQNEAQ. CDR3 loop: CASSLAGQGSGNTIYF. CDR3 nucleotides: TGTGCCAGCAGCTTAGCGGGACAGGGCTCTGGAAACACCATATATTTT.

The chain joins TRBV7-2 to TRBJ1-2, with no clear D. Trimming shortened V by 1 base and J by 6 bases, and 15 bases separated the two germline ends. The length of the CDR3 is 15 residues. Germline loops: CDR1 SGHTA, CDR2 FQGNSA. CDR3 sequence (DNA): TGTGCCAGCAGCTTAGTCGGGGTCCAAGGCAATGGCTACACCTTC. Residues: CASSLVGVQGNGYTF.

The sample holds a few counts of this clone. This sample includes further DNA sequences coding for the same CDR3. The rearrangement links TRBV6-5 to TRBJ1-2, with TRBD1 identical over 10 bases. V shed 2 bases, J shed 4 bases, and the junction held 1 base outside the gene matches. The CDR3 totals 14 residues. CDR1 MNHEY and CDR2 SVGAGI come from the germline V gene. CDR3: CASSYRDRGYGYTF. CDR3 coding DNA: TGTGCCAGCAGTTACCGGGACAGGGGCTATGGCTACACCTTC.

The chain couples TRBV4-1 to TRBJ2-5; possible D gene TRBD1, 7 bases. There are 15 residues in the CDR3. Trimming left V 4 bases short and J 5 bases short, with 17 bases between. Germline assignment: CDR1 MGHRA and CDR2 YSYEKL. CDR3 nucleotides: TGCGCCAGCAGCCCACGTGTTGCAGGGGGGGAGACCCAGTACTTC. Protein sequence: CASSPRVAGGETQYF.

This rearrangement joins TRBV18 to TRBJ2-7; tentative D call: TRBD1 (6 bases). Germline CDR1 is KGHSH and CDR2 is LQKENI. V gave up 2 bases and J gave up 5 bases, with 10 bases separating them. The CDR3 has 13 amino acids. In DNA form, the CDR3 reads TGTGCCAGCTCACCATTACAGGGAGACGAGCAGTACTTC. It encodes CASSPLQGDEQYF.

The CDR3 DNA is TGTGCCAGCAGCCCAGGGTGGGGGGAGGACCCCCGCAGGGATACGCAGTATTTT. Its protein is CASSPGWGEDPRRDTQYF. The chain recombines TRBV7-8 with TRBJ2-3; TRBD2 is a possible D gene (6 bases). This CDR3 is built from 18 residues. Germline V gene sequence: CDR1 SGHVS, CDR2 FQNEAQ. The V end lost 5 bases, the J end lost 6 bases, and 27 bases lay between the germline ends.

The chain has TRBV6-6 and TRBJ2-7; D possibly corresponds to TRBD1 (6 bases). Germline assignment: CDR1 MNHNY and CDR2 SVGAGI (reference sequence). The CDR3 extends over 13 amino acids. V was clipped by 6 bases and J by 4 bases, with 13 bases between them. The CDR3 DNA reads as TGTGCCAGCAGAGGGGGAGCTCCTTACGAGCAGTACTTC. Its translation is CASRGGAPYEQYF.

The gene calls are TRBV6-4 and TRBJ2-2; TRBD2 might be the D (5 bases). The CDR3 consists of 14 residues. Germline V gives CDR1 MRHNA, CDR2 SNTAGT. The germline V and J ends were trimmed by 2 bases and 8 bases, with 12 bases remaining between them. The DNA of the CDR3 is TGTGCCAGCAGTGACCTTCGCCCGGGGGGGGAGCTGTTTTTT. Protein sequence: CASSDLRPGGELFF.

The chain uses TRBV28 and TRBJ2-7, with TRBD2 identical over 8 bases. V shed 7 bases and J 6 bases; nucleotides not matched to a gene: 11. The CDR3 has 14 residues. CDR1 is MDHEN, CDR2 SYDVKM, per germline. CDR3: CASTRGGNRREQYF. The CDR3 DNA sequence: TGTGCCAGCACCCGGGGGGGGAACCGGCGCGAGCAGTACTTC.